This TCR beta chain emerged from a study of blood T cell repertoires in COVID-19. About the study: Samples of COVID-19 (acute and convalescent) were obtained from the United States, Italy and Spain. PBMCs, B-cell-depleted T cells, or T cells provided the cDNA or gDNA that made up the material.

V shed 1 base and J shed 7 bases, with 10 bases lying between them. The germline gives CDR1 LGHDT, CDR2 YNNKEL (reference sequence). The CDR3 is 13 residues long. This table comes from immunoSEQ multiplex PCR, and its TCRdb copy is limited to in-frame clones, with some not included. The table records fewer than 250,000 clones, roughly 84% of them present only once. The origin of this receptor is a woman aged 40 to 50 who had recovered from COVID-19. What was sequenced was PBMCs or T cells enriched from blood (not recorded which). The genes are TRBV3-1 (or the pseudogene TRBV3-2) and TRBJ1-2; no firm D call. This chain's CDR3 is CASSQASSGGYTF. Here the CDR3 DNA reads TGTGCCAGCAGCCAAGCTTCCAGTGGTGGCTACACCTTC.